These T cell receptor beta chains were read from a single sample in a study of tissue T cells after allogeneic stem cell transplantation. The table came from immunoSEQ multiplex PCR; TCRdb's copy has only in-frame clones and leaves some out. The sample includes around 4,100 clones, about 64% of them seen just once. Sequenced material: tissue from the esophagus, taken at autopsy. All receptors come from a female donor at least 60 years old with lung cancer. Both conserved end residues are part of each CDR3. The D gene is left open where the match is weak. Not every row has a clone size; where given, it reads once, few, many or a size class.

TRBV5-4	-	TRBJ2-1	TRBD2	CASRDSGRVLDEQFF	TGTGCCAGCAGAGATAGCGGGAGGGTACTGGATGAGCAGTTCTTC
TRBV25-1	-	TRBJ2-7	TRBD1	CASSHRGQGEQYF	TGTGCCAGCAGTCACAGGGGGCAGGGCGAGCAGTACTTC
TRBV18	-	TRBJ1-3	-	CASSPPPGTIYRNTIYF	TGTGCCAGCTCACCACCGCCCGGGACGATTTACCGAAACACCATATATTTT
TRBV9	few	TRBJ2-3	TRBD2	CASSVGLLAGTDTQYF	TGTGCCAGCAGCGTGGGCTTACTAGCGGGAACAGATACGCAGTATTTT
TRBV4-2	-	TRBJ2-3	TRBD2	CASSQERGTSGGRDTQYF	TGTGCCAGCAGCCAAGAAAGAGGGACTAGCGGGGGAAGGGATACGCAGTATTTT
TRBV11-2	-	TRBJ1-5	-	CASSLTHTGNQPQHF	TGTGCCAGCAGCTTAACACACACGGGGAATCAGCCCCAGCATTTT
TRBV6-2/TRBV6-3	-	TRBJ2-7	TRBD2	CASSYVVSGGPSGEQYF	TGTGCCAGCAGTTACGTAGTAAGCGGGGGCCCATCGGGGGAGCAGTACTTC
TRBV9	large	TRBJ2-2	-	CASSVGLGLSNTGELFF	TGTGCCAGCAGCGTAGGTCTAGGATTGTCGAACACCGGGGAGCTGTTTTTT
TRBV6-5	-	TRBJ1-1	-	CASPPDRQYTEAFF	TGTGCCAGCCCACCCGACCGACAGTACACTGAAGCTTTCTTT
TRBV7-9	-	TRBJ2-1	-	CATGVVEQFF	TGTGCCACCGGGGTTGTTGAGCAGTTCTTC
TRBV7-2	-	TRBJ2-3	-	CASSLLWTDTQYF	TGTGCCAGCAGCTTACTTTGGACAGATACGCAGTATTTT
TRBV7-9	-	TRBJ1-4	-	CASSWKSYEKLFF	TGTGCCAGCAGCTGGAAATCTTATGAAAAACTGTTTTTT
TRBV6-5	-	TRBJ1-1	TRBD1	CASSKPGTGGTEAFF	TGTGCCAGCAGTAAACCCGGGACAGGGGGCACTGAAGCTTTCTTT
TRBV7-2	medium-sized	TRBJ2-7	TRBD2	CASSLSLADYEQYF	TGTGCCAGCAGCCTCTCCCTAGCGGACTACGAGCAGTACTTC
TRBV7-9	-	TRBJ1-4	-	CASSVLSLTNEKLFF	TGTGCCAGCAGCGTCCTTTCCCTAACTAATGAAAAACTGTTTTTT
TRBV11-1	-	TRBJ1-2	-	CASRGESFYGYTF	TGTGCCAGCAGGGGAGAGTCCTTCTATGGCTACACCTTC
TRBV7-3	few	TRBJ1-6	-	CASSSGPYNSPLHF	TGTGCCAGCAGCTCGGGACCTTATAATTCACCCCTCCACTTT
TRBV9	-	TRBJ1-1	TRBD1	CASSVGDRVGFTEAFF	TGTGCCAGCAGCGTAGGCGACAGGGTCGGATTCACTGAAGCTTTCTTT
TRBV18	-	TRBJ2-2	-	CASSPPRPTVELFF	TGTGCCAGCTCACCACCCCGCCCAACGGTGGAGCTGTTTTTT
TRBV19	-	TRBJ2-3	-	CASSRQVVRTDTQYF	TGTGCCAGTAGTAGGCAGGTTGTTCGCACAGATACGCAGTATTTT
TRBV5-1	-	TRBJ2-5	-	CASSYPEQETQYF	TGCGCCAGCAGCTACCCGGAACAAGAGACCCAGTACTTC
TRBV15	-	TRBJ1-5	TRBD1	CATSRARRTGDQPQHF	TGTGCCACCAGCAGAGCGCGTAGGACAGGGGATCAGCCCCAGCATTTT
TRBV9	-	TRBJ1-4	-	CASSVVADNEKLFF	TGTGCCAGCAGCGTCGTGGCGGATAATGAAAAACTGTTTTTT
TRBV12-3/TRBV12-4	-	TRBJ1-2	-	CASTPGVDGYTF	TGTGCCAGCACCCCCGGGGTGGATGGCTACACCTTC